Described below is a single T cell receptor (beta chain) sequence and its context. Its specific antigen is unknown. The data were obtained in a study of T cells expressing NK-cell markers (dated by TCRdb to about 2020). At the level of the whole study: Three sorted T-cell subsets (CD3+CD56+NKG2C+, CD3+CD56+NKG2C- and CD3+CD56-NKG2C+) from several donors had their TCR beta-chain repertoires profiled. Of the eight sequenced donors, seven were found to be HCMV-seropositive and one was found to be HCMV-seronegative. The study sequenced eight donors, all healthy volunteers chosen at random: three men and five women. Libraries were sequenced as 2 x 150 bp reads on Illumina HiSeq 2000/2500, MiSeq or NextSeq. Overall results and qualifications from the work: In a handful of donors, the dominant CD3+CD56+NKG2C+ clonotypes were found to rank among the top 10 CD8+ clonotypes and to make up 1.0-7.0% of CD8+ T cells. Whether the expanded NKG2C-expressing T cell clones were specific for HCMV antigens remained unclear. Those dominant clonotypes were again the most abundant among CD3+CD56-NKG2C+ cells in a few donors, at about 25-65%.

HCMV-specific IgG was detected in serum with a commercial ELISA kit to determine HCMV serostatus. Peripheral blood mononuclear cells were isolated from blood by Ficoll density gradient centrifugation. Sequencer: Illumina HiSeq 2000. The TCR beta cDNA libraries were made using 5'RACE template switching, a step that added both a universal primer site and unique molecular identifiers. Priming for cDNA synthesis came from the TCR beta constant segment, and two successive PCR amplification steps followed. The original methods were these. Reads were demultiplexed and grouped by UMI with MIGEC, and clonotypes were assembled and quantified with MiTCR. Only TCR cDNA sequences supported by at least two reads were kept to exclude erroneous sequences. The tcR package was used for downstream repertoire analysis, and clonotypes were matched across fractions by CDR3 nucleotide sequence plus V segment. Antigen specificity was annotated against VDJdb with VDJmatch, allowing one amino acid substitution in CDR3. Through TCRdb reprocessing, the reads give one entry per CDR3 protein sequence; DNA is omitted. None of the V and J calls come from the authors' own analysis; TCRdb made them. In this sample's table one finds 300,000 to 500,000 distinct CDR3 sequences. The ten largest clones represent approximately 12% of the sample.

The germline V gene supplies CDR1 SQVTM and CDR2 ANQGSEA. The CDR3 goes from the cysteine to the phenylalanine over 14 residues. Only the protein is on record. Sequenced: blood T cells: a sorted CD56 or NKG2C T cell subset, CD4+ or CD8+ T cells, or bulk PBMC T cells (not recorded which). Here the chain combines TRBV29-1 and TRBJ2-3; TCRdb's D call, TRBD2, is unchecked because there is no DNA. This TCR was recovered from a woman in her 50s in good health. Donor details come from another sample of the same person, matched by shared clones. The CDR3 region: CSALAGASTDTQYF.